These T cell receptor beta chains were read from a single sample in a study of persistence of HIV-infected CD4 T cells. Libraries were prepared by immunoSEQ multiplex PCR; TCRdb keeps only in-frame clonotypes and omits some of them. The sample records about 32,000 clones, approximately 66% being singletons. Their antigen targets remain unknown. This sample comprised CD4+ T cells sorted from PBMCs after approximately 18-hour stimulation, obtained from a patient who received antiretroviral therapy. The receptors originated from an adult man with HIV who was CMV-seropositive. CDR3s include the opening cysteine and the closing phenylalanine or tryptophan.

TRBV18,TRBJ1-4,CASSPRQGATEKLFF
TRBV27,TRBJ1-6,CASSYRGESSPLHF
TRBV12-3/TRBV12-4,TRBJ2-7,CASSLGGIYEQYF
TRBV6-5,TRBJ2-7,CASSSFEPPSYEQYF
TRBV29-1,TRBJ2-7,CSVGTGARGEGQYF
TRBV12-5,TRBJ2-1,CASGLVNDGRTISNEQFF
TRBV6-1,TRBJ2-7,CASSEAGHIYEQYF
TRBV28,TRBJ1-5,CASSSRDRGGIKPQHF
TRBV5-1,TRBJ2-1,CASSALGDYNEQFF
TRBV14,TRBJ2-7,CASSQDWDSGEQYF
TRBV19,TRBJ1-5,CASSIDGQGNQPQHF
TRBV18,TRBJ1-2,CASSLTTLAGGYTF
TRBV12-3/TRBV12-4,TRBJ2-2,CASSSRETGELFF
TRBV19,TRBJ1-2,CATSRDRVQSYTF
TRBV10-1,TRBJ2-7,CASSRELQGEQYF
TRBV7-3,TRBJ1-1,CASSLTGLGEAFF
TRBV19,TRBJ1-6,CASREGGTYNSPLHF
TRBV9,TRBJ2-5,CASSVMEQGKTQYF
TRBV24-1,TRBJ2-1,CATSDHGLPYNEQFF
TRBV5-8,TRBJ1-4,CASSLGGYFRLFF
TRBV11-3,TRBJ2-5,CASSGTGQETQYF
TRBV24-1,TRBJ2-3,CATSDFASRDRDTDTQYF
TRBV6-1,TRBJ1-2,CASSEARTGNYGYTF